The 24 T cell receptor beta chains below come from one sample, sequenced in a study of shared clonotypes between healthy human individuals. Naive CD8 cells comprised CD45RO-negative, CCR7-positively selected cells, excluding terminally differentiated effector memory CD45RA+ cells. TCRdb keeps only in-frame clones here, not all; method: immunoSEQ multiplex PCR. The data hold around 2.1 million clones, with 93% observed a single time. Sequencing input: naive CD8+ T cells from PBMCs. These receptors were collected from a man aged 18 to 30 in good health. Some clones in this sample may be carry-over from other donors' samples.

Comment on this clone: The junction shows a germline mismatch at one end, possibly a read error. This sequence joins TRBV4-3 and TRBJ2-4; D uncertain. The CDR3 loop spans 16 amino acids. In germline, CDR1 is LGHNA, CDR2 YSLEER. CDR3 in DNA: TGCGCCAGCAGCCAAGATCCCCCCAAGTCCAAGAACATTCAGTACTTC. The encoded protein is CASSQDPPKSKNIQYF.

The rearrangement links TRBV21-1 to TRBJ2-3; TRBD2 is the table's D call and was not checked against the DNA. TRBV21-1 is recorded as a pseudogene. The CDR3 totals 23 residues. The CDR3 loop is CASSNGGLAVSFARFTSTDTQYF. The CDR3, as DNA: TGTGCCAGCAGCAACGGTGGACTAGCGGTCTCCTTTGCCCGCTTTACTAGCACAGATACGCAGTATTTT.

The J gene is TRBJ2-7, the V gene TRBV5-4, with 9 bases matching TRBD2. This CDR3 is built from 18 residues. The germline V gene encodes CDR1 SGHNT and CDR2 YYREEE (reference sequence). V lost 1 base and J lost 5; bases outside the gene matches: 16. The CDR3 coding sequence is TGTGCCAGCAGCTTGATTGGCGGGAGGGCATTTGCACTCGACGAGCAGTACTTC. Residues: CASSLIGGRAFALDEQYF.

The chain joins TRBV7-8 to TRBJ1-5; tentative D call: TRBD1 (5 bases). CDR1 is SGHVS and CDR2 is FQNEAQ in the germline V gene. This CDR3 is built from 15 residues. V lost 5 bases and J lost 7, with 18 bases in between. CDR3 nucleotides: TGTGCCAGCAGCCTCCTAGACGGGGCCCAGCAGCCCCAGCATTTT. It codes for CASSLLDGAQQPQHF. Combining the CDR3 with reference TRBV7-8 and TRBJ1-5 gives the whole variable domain GAGVSQSPRYKVAKRGQDVALRCDPISGHVSLFWYQQALGQGPEFLTYFQNEAQLDKSGLPSDRFFAERPEGSVSTLKIQRTQQEDSAVYLCASSLLDGAQQPQHFGDGTRLSIL.

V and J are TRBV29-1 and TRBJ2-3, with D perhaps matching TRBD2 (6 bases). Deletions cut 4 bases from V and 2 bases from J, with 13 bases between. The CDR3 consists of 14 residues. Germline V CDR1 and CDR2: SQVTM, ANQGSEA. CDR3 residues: CSVVGGAATDTQYF. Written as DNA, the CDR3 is TGCAGCGTTGTCGGAGGGGCGGCCACAGATACGCAGTATTTT.

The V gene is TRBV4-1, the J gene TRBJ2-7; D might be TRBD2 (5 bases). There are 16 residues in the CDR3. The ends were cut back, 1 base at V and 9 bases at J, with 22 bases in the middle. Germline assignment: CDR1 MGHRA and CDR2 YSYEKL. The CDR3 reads CASSQGIPLAAVRQYF. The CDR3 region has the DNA TGCGCCAGCAGCCAAGGTATCCCCCTAGCCGCCGTTCGGCAGTACTTC.

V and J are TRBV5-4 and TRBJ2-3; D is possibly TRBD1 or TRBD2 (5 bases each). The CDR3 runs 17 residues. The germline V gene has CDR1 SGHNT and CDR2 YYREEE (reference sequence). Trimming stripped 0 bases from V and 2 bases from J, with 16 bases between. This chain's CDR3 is CASSLAPGRGDTDTQYF. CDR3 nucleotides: TGTGCCAGCAGCTTGGCCCCAGGACGAGGGGACACAGATACGCAGTATTTT.

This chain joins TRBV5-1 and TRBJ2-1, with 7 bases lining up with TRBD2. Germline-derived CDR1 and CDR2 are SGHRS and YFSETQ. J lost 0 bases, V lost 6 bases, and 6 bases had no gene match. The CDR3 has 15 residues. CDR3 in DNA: TGCGCCAGCATGGGGGGGTTGAGCTCCTACAATGAGCAGTTCTTC. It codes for CASMGGLSSYNEQFF. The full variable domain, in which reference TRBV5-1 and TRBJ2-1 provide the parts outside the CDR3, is KAGVTQTPRYLIKTRGQQVTLSCSPISGHRSVSWYQQTPGQGLQFLFEYFSETQRNKGNFPGRFSGRQFSNSRSEMNVSTLELGDSALYLCASMGGLSSYNEQFFGPGTRLTVL.

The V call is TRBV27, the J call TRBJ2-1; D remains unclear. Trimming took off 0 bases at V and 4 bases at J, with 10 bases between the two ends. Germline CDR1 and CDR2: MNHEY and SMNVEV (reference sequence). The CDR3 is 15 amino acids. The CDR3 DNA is TGTGCCAGCAGTTTATCGGGGTGGGGATACAATGAGCAGTTCTTC. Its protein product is CASSLSGWGYNEQFF.

CDR3: CASSPRGLGGELFF. In DNA form, the CDR3 reads TGTGCCAGCAGCCCCAGGGGGTTGGGCGGGGAGCTGTTTTTT. This sequence joins TRBV9 and TRBJ2-2; TRBD1 matches 7 bases. Germline CDR1 SGDLS, CDR2 YYNGEE. The CDR3 runs 14 residues. Trimming removed 4 bases from V and 7 bases from J; junction bases left unmatched: 7.

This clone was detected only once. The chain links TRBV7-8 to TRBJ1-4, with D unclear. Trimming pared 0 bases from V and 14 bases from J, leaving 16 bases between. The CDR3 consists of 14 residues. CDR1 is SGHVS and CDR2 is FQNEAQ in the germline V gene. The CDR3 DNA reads TGTGCCAGCAGCTTAGCGGGAGCGACTCGAGATCTGTTTTTT. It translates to CASSLAGATRDLFF.

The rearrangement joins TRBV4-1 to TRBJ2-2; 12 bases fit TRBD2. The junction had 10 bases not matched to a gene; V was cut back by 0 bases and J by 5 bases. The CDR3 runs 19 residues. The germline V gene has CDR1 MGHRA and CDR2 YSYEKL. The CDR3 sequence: CASSQESASGRGETGELFF. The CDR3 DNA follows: TGCGCCAGCAGCCAAGAATCGGCTAGCGGGAGGGGGGAAACCGGGGAGCTGTTTTTT.

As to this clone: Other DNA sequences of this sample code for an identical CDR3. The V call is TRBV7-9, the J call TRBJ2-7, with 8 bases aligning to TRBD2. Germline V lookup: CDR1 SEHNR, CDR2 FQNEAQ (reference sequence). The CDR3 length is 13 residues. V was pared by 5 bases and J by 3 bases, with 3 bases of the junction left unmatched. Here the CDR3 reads CASSPGTSYEQYF. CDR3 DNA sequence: TGTGCCAGCAGCCCAGGGACTAGCTACGAGCAGTACTTC.

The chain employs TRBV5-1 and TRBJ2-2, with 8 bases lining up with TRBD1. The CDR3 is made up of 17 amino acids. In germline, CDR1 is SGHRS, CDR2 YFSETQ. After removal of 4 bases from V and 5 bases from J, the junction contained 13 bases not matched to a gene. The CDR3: CASSPNRGATMTGELFF. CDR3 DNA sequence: TGCGCCAGCAGCCCTAACAGGGGGGCTACCATGACCGGGGAGCTGTTTTTT.

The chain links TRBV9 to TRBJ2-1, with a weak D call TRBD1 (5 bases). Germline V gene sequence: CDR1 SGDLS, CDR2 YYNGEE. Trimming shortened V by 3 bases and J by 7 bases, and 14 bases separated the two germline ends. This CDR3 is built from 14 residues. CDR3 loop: CASSAEPRVNEQFF. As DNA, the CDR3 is TGTGCCAGCAGCGCCGAACCCAGGGTGAATGAGCAGTTCTTC.

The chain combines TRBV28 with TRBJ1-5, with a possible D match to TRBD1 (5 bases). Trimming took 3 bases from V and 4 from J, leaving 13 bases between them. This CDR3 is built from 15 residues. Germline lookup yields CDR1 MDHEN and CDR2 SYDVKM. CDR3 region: CASSFGQGWNQPQHF. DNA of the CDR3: TGTGCCAGCAGTTTCGGGCAGGGCTGGAATCAGCCCCAGCATTTT. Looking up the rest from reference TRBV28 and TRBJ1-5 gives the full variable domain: DVKVTQSSRYLVKRTGEKVFLECVQDMDHENMFWYRQDPGLGLRLIYFSYDVKMKEKGDIPEGYSVSREKKERFSLILESASTNQTSMYLCASSFGQGWNQPQHFGDGTRLSIL.

The CDR3 protein is CASSPRDSREQYF. The CDR3 DNA reads TGTGCCAGTAGTCCGCGGGACTCTAGAGAGCAGTACTTC. The V gene is TRBV19, the J gene TRBJ2-7; weak D call: TRBD2 (6 bases). CDR1 and CDR2 (germline): LNHDA, SQIVND (reference sequence). This CDR3 contains 13 residues. V was cut by 5 bases and J by 7 bases, with 15 bases left in between.

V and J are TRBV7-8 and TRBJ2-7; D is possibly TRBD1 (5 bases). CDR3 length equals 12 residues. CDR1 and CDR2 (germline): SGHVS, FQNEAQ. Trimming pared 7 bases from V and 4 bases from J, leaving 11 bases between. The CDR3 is CASTDGHYEQYF. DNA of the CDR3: TGTGCCAGCACCGACGGACATTACGAGCAGTACTTC.

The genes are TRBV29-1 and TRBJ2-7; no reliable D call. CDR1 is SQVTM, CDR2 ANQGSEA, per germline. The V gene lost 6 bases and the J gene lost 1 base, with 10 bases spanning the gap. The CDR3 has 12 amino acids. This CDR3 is CSVIRESYEQYF. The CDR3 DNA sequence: TGCAGCGTAATAAGGGAATCCTACGAGCAGTACTTC.

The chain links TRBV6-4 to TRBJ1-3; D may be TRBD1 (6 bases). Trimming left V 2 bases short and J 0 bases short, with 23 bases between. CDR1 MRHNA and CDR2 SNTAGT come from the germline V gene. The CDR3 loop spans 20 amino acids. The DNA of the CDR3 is TGTGCCAGCAGTGACGACGACGCCCTCCTACAGGGTCCCTCTGGAAACACCATATATTTT. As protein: CASSDDDALLQGPSGNTIYF.

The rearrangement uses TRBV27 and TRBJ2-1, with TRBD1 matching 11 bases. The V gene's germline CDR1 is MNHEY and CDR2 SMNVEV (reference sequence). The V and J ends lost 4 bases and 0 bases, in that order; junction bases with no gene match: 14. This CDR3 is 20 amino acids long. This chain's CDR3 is CASSSNTGTGGKSSYNEQFF. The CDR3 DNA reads TGTGCCAGCAGTTCAAACACCGGGACAGGGGGTAAGAGCTCCTACAATGAGCAGTTCTTC.

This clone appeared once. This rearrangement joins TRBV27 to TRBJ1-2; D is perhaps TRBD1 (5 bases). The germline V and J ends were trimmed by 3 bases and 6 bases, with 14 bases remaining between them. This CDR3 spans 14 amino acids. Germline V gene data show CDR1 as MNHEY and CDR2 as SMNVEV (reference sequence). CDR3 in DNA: TGTGCCAGCAGTTTCGACCGGGGGAATAATGGCTACACCTTC. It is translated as CASSFDRGNNGYTF.

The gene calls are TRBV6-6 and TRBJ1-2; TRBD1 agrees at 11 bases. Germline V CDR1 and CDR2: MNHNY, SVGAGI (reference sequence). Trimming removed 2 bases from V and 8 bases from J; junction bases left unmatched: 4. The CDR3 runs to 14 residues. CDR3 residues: CASSYRTGGDGYTF. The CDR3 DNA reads TGTGCCAGCAGTTACAGGACAGGGGGCGACGGCTACACCTTC.

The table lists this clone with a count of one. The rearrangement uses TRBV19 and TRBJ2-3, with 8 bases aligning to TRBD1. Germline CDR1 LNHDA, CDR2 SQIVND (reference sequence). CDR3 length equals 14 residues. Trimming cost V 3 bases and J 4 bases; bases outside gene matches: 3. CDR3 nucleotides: TGTGCCAGTAGTATCCAGGGGGCTCCAGATACGCAGTATTTT. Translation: CASSIQGAPDTQYF.